This T cell receptor beta chain was sequenced for a study of blood T cells in healthy people across ages. Study outcomes and limitations: Long-lived donors carried more naive CD4+ cells and greater diversity than aged donors. A roughly linear fall in TCR beta diversity per million T cells was seen with increasing age.

Notes on this clonotype: Its antigen is still unknown. The junction and the germline gene differ at one end; a read error may be behind it.

The germline gives CDR1 LGHDT, CDR2 YNNKEL (reference sequence). The CDR3 runs to 12 residues. With a J-beta primer mix and a sample-barcoded 5' primer, a second PCR ran about 7 to 12 cycles. The template-switch adaptor was a 5' adaptor with 12 random nucleotides. It tagged each cDNA molecule. Every sample gave at least 3 million paired-end reads containing CDR3. TCRdb re-derived calls from the 5' RACE reads in MiXCR, one entry per CDR3 protein. This repertoire shows hundreds of thousands of distinct CDR3 sequences, roughly a quarter found once; its top ten account for about 3.9%. The sample was also reused in another study, on T cells of mothers and their children.

This sequence was found in a boy aged 2 to 10 in good health. The sequenced sample was blood. V and J are TRBV3-1 and TRBJ2-4; the D call may be TRBD1 or TRBD2 (5 bases each). The DNA for the CDR3 is TGTGCCAGCAGACTAGGACAAAGTCAAATGAACTTC. Translating it yields CASRLGQSQMNF. Looking up the rest from reference TRBV3-1 and TRBJ2-4 gives the full variable domain: DTAVSQTPKYLVTQMGNDKSIKCEQNLGHDTMYWYKQDSKKFLKIMFSYNNKELIINETVPNRFSPKSPDKAHLNLHINSLELGDSAVYFCASRLGQSQMNFGAGTRLSVL.